This T cell receptor (beta chain) emerged from a study of cytomegalovirus exposure and HLA in healthy donors (dated by TCRdb to the late 2010s). With respect to the entire study: A later analysis indicated that the 120 or so validation repertoires were generated on the platform also employed for the 700 or so repertoires of the first cohort. Along with the approximately 700-subject first cohort, a separate validation cohort of roughly 110 different subjects was used. The study combined high-throughput TCR immunosequencing, statistical association of individual TCRs with disease status, and machine learning to predict cytomegalovirus infection status. The study was designed to test whether signatures of past pathogen exposure could be identified by cataloging public T cell receptors.

The library was prepared using the immunoSEQ multiplex PCR assay. The paper's processing steps were these. A statistical classification framework was built to diagnose cytomegalovirus status from the catalog of TCR beta chain sequences. TCRdb provides this immuneACCESS table in a form limited to in-frame rearrangements. Some clones are lacking; in checked studies, under half of them reflect an unresolved V gene, and why the rest are absent is not known. V and J calls plus clone size are reproduced from that table; the DNA served to infer D and trimming. This sample gives 300,000 to 400,000 clones in total; roughly 90% of them show up just once. The leading ten clones occupy roughly 0.83% of the sample. The CDR3 holds 13 amino acids from the cysteine to the phenylalanine. CDR3 DNA is the only sequence kept; it has 39 bases, read in frame from the first base. The germline V gene gives CDR1 as MNHNS and CDR2 as SASEGT.

On this clone itself: Its antigen is unknown. No clone much larger than this one lies a single base away; base qualities are absent.

The donors were included in the validation cohort of over a hundred subjects, a group kept apart from the approximately 700-subject first cohort. Broader findings and caveats from the paper: In both the original and validation cohorts, the classifier was reported to diagnose cytomegalovirus status with high specificity and sensitivity. It was suggested by the authors that the approach could potentially be generalized to other disease states and immunological phenotypes. Across donors, most TCR sequences were observed very rarely, whereas some public TCRs were present in many individuals. Subsequent analysis determined that TCRs grouped into clusters in the first cohort also showed a tendency toward co-occurrence across the 130 or so validation repertoires, and 90% to 95% of cluster scores exceeded 0. The study gave a list of about 160 TCR beta chains associated with cytomegalovirus. A few of the identified cytomegalovirus-associated TCR beta chains were confirmed in vitro to be specific for cytomegalovirus antigens. All 120 or so repertoires were used to score co-occurrence in the validation cohort in a later analysis, because that analysis had no HLA typing for the cohort.

The chain joins TRBV6-1 to TRBJ1-1; TRBD1 could be the D gene, as 6 bases match. The sequenced sample was PBMCs. The source is a woman younger than 30 in good health and CMV-seronegative. This receptor carries the CDR3 CHSGGGRLTEAFF. At the DNA level, the sequence is TGTCACTCCGGGGGGGGCCGACTAACTGAAGCTTTCTTT.